Presented here are 15 T cell receptor beta chains from one specimen sequenced in a study of cytotoxic CD8 clonotypes in ibrutinib-treated CLL. Some clones are missing from TCRdb's copy, which holds only in-frame ones; the method was immunoSEQ multiplex PCR. The sample has hundreds of thousands of clones; 70% are singletons. Sample: PBMCs, taken after 24 months of ibrutinib treatment. The receptors derive from a human donor with chronic lymphocytic leukemia.

The rearrangement joins TRBV19 to TRBJ1-2; D gene unclear. V dropped 5 bases and J dropped 5 bases, with 15 bases sitting between them. CDR3 size: 14 residues. In germline, CDR1 is LNHDA, CDR2 SQIVND (reference sequence). The CDR3 DNA reads TGTGCCAGTAGTCCCCTGGGAGAGTTTTATGGCTACACCTTC. This gives the protein CASSPLGEFYGYTF.

This chain links TRBV7-6 with TRBJ2-7, with D possibly being TRBD1 (7 bases). Trimming left V 5 bases short and J 6 bases short, with 14 bases between. Germline assignment: CDR1 SGHVS and CDR2 FNYEAQ. There are 13 residues in the CDR3. CDR3: CASSTSQGGEQYF. The CDR3 DNA reads TGTGCCAGCAGCACCAGTCAGGGGGGCGAGCAGTACTTC.

This sequence joins TRBV6-5 and TRBJ1-2; TRBD1 matches at 9 bases. This CDR3 is 13 amino acids long. The V segment lost 6 bases and the J segment 8 bases; nucleotides outside the gene matches: 7. Germline CDR1 is MNHEY and CDR2 is SVGAGI. The CDR3 sequence: CASSPQGAGGYTF. As DNA, the CDR3 is TGTGCCAGCAGCCCACAGGGGGCAGGAGGCTACACCTTC.

The rearrangement links TRBV30 to TRBJ2-7; D may be TRBD1 (6 bases). This CDR3 comprises 18 residues. CDR1 is GTSNPN, CDR2 SVGIG, per germline (reference sequence). Trimming took off 0 bases at V and 6 bases at J, with 27 bases between the two ends. This chain's CDR3 is CAWSVRRPTKTQGFEQYF. In DNA form, the CDR3 reads TGTGCCTGGAGTGTTCGCCGGCCAACCAAGACTCAGGGGTTCGAGCAGTACTTC.

A remark on this clone: The junction departs from germline at one end; a sequencing error may be responsible. The V call is TRBV7-7, the J call TRBJ2-3; tentative D call: TRBD2 (7 bases). The CDR3 spans 13 residues. Germline V gene lookup returns CDR1 SSHAT and CDR2 FNYEAQ (reference sequence). In DNA, the CDR3 is TGTGCTAGCAGCTTAGGGAGGGGGGATACGCAGTATTTT. It codes for CASSLGRGDTQYF.

As for this clone: The junction departs from germline at one end; a sequencing error may be responsible. The chain has TRBV7-2 and TRBJ2-7; 7 nucleotides align to TRBD2. Germline V gene lookup returns CDR1 SGHTA and CDR2 FQGNSA. The CDR3 runs 13 residues. As DNA, the CDR3 is TGTGCCAGCAGCCTGAAGCGGACTAGTGGTAGTCTCTTC. Amino acid sequence: CASSLKRTSGSLF.

This clone occurred a few times. The chain employs TRBV5-4 and TRBJ1-2; D is unclear. CDR3 size: 11 residues. V lost 0 bases to trimming and J lost 8 bases, with 5 bases between them. The germline V gene encodes CDR1 SGHNT and CDR2 YYREEE (reference sequence). The CDR3: CASSLGAGYTF. The CDR3, as DNA: TGTGCCAGCAGCTTGGGGGCAGGCTACACCTTC.

This clone turned up a few times. In DNA form, the CDR3 reads TGCGCCAGCAGCATGGTGGCAGGGGCAATGGATGGCTACACCTTC. Translated: CASSMVAGAMDGYTF. This rearrangement joins TRBV5-1 to TRBJ1-2; D possibly corresponds to TRBD1 (6 bases). Trimming cost V 4 bases and J 6 bases, with 19 bases left between them. This CDR3 has 15 residues. From germline, CDR1 is SGHRS and CDR2 YFSETQ.

This sequence joins TRBV2 and TRBJ1-2; D remains unclear. This CDR3 region has 13 residues. Germline CDR1 SNHLY, CDR2 FYNNEI. The V end lost 7 bases, the J end lost 0 bases, and 9 bases lay between the germline ends. The CDR3 protein is CASTIRANYGYTF. The CDR3 region has the DNA TGTGCCAGCACCATCCGGGCTAACTATGGCTACACCTTC. Full variable domain (rest looked up from reference TRBV2 and TRBJ1-2): EPEVTQTPSHQVTQMGQEVILRCVPISNHLYFYWYRQILGQKVEFLVSFYNNEISEKSEIFDDQFSVERPDGSNFTLKIRSTKLEDSAMYFCASTIRANYGYTFGSGTRLTVV.

The V call is TRBV6-5, the J call TRBJ2-5; no firm D call. The end of the DNA aligns better with TRBJ2-7, so the J call may be wrong. From germline, CDR1 is MNHEY and CDR2 SVGAGI. The CDR3 totals 14 residues. The CDR3 spells CASSPRPILYEQYF. CDR3 coding DNA: TGTGCCAGCAGCCCTAGACCGATCCTATACGAGCAGTACTTC.

CDR3 region: CASSPIGRDTQYF. DNA of the CDR3: TGTGCCAGCAGCCCCATCGGGCGAGATACGCAGTATTTT. This chain links TRBV7-3 with TRBJ2-3; no reliable D call. The germline CDR1 and CDR2 sequences are SGHTA and FQGTGA. The CDR3 totals 13 residues. V lost 5 bases, J lost 5 bases, and 11 bases lay in between.

The rearrangement uses TRBV2 and TRBJ2-7; D is ambiguous. The CDR3 has 12 residues. V was cut by 6 bases and J by 2 bases, with 8 bases left in between. Per the germline V gene, CDR1 is SNHLY and CDR2 is FYNNEI. The CDR3 nucleotides read TGTGCCAGCAGCCCCCCCGCCTACGAGCAGTACTTC. Its translation is CASSPPAYEQYF.

The chain links TRBV11-2 to TRBJ2-7; a weak D match, TRBD1 (5 bases). The germline V and J ends were trimmed by 1 base and 1 base, with 11 bases remaining between them. Germline CDR1 and CDR2: SGHAT and FQNNGV. This CDR3 spans 15 amino acids. In nucleotides, the CDR3 is TGTGCCAGCAGCTTAGGACCGGACACATCCTACGAGCAGTACTTC. Its protein is CASSLGPDTSYEQYF.

V and J are TRBV5-6 and TRBJ1-4; D unclear. The V gene's germline CDR1 is SGHDT and CDR2 YYEEEE. V gave up 2 bases and J gave up 3 bases, with 11 bases separating them. The length of the CDR3 is 15 residues. CDR3: CASSFRGSPNEKLFF. CDR3 bases: TGTGCCAGCAGCTTTCGAGGGTCCCCTAATGAAAAACTGTTTTTT.

The gene calls are TRBV20-1 and TRBJ2-3; 7 nucleotides line up with TRBD2. Germline assignment: CDR1 DFQATT and CDR2 SNEGSKA (reference sequence). The junction had 6 bases not matched to a gene; V was cut back by 5 bases and J by 10 bases. The CDR3 has 11 residues. CDR3 amino acids: CSAEGLNPQYF. In DNA form, the CDR3 reads TGCAGTGCTGAGGGACTAAACCCGCAGTATTTT.